This T cell receptor beta chain is from a study of technical replicates of blood from several donors. Generated by immunoSEQ multiplex PCR, the TCRdb table keeps only in-frame clones and is missing some. This sample has around 62,000 clones; roughly 98% occur once, and the top ten carry under 0.2%. This clone was recorded only once. Input material: T cells isolated from PBMCs. The source of this sequence is a human donor in good health.

Written as DNA, the CDR3 is TGTGCCAGCAGCTTAGTAGGCGGCCCCGGGGACAAGGCACGGCAGTACTTC. Protein: CASSLVGGPGDKARQYF. The chain has TRBV7-2 and TRBJ2-7, with D maybe TRBD1 (6 bases). Trimming removed 1 base from V and 9 bases from J, with 25 bases in between. The CDR3 loop spans 17 amino acids. Germline CDR1 and CDR2: SGHTA and FQGNSA.